Sequencing of this TCR beta chain was carried out in a study of T cells in Graves' hyperthyroidism and ophthalmopathy. In the ophthalmopathy cohort, Clinical Activity Score was at least 3, NOSPECS grade at least 4, and duration under 3 months. Every diagnosis used clinical symptoms, serum thyroxine and TRAb, thyroid ultrasound and orbital computed tomography. Findings and caveats of the study: Patients with ophthalmopathy were separated from those with stable hyperthyroidism by a 13 V-J model. Ophthalmopathy, as predicted by the model, came a median 6.5 months after the prediction.

About this clonotype itself: Its specificity is not known.

The TCR beta CDR3 regions underwent amplification using RNA transcripts as the source. In the first-round RT-PCR of the TCR CDR3, the HTBI primer set was used. TCRdb independently ran MiXCR on the multiplex PCR reads; one entry per CDR3 protein. The profile shows 350,000 or so distinct CDR3 sequences, roughly 18% of them singletons. The clonotype was recovered from a woman between 40 and 55 years old with Graves' ophthalmopathy. Material: blood.

The CDR3 spells CASSEYRGPTEAFF. The DNA of the CDR3 is TGTGCCAGCAGTGAGTACAGGGGGCCAACTGAAGCTTTCTTT. The chain joins TRBV2 to TRBJ1-1; 9 bases map to TRBD1. Germline CDR1 is SNHLY and CDR2 is FYNNEI. The ends lost 3 bases at V and 5 bases at J; junction bases unmatched: 4. The CDR3 contains 14 residues.